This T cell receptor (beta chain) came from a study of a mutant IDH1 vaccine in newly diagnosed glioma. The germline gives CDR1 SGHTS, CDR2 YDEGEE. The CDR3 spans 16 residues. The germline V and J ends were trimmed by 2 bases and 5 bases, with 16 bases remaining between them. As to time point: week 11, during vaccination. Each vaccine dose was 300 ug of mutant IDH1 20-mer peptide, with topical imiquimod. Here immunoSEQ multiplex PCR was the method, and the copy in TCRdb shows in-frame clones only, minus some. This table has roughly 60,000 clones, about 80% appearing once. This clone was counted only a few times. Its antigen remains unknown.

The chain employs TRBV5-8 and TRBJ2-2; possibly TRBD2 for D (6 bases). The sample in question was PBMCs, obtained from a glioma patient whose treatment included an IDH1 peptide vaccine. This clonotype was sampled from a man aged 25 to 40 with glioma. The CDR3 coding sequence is TGTGCCAGCAGCTTCCTTGCCGGGACTTCAACCGGGGAGCTGTTTTTT. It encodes CASSFLAGTSTGELFF.